The 14 T cell receptor beta chains in this list originate from one sample, sequenced in a study of human T cells and chemical hapten exposure (dated by TCRdb to about 2021). Receptor libraries were prepared by RACE. This sample was sequenced with a NextSeq 500. The public reads were reanalyzed by TCRdb: fastp trimming at Q25, MiXCR alignment, in-frame beta chains only. Each CDR3 protein appears once, grouped with its most common genes and DNA. This sample comprises approximately 88,000 distinct CDR3 sequences, approximately 12% of them detected only once. Approximately 6% of the sample lies in the top ten. Sample time point, as interpreted from the label and publication: patch test 3, about 24 weeks after DPC sensitization. In the paper's terms, the treatment or condition label means: therapeutic diphenylcyclopropenone sensitization with weekly scalp DPC. The specimen comprised whole blood, sampled in connection with sensitization to the hapten diphenylcyclopropenone (DPC). The receptors originated from a woman in her fifties or sixties with alopecia areata. Some clones in this sample may be carry-over from other donors' samples.

This sequence joins TRBV18 and TRBJ1-5; D perhaps matches TRBD1 (5 bases). CDR3 length: 14 residues. The germline V gene encodes CDR1 KGHSH and CDR2 LQKENI. Trimming took 1 base from V and 7 from J, leaving 11 bases between them. The CDR3 loop is CASSPQGWSQPQHF. DNA of the CDR3: TGTGCCAGCTCACCACAGGGGTGGTCCCAGCCCCAGCATTTT.

This rearrangement joins TRBV10-3 to TRBJ1-4; 8 positions agree with TRBD1. V trimming: 3 bases; J trimming: 7 bases; junction bases outside the gene matches: 1. CDR3 size: 13 residues. Per germline, CDR1 ENHRY and CDR2 SYGVKD. Here the CDR3 reads CAISDDRGEKLFF. The CDR3 coding sequence is TGTGCCATCAGTGATGACAGGGGTGAAAAACTGTTTTTT.

V and J are TRBV20-1 and TRBJ2-1; 7 positions match TRBD1. Germline V gives CDR1 DFQATT, CDR2 SNEGSKA (reference sequence). This CDR3 spans 13 amino acids. V lost 4 bases and J lost 5; bases outside the gene matches: 5. CDR3 coding DNA: TGCAGTGCTATCCGGGACAGCCACAATGAGCAGTTCTTC. As protein: CSAIRDSHNEQFF.

The chain joins TRBV27 to TRBJ2-3; a possible D gene is TRBD1 (5 bases). The germline V gene encodes CDR1 MNHEY and CDR2 SMNVEV (reference sequence). The CDR3 runs 14 residues. V lost 8 bases and J 2 bases, leaving 14 bases between the germline ends. CDR3 in DNA: TGTGCCAGCCGACAGATAGGTCCCACAGATACGCAGTATTTT. Amino acids: CASRQIGPTDTQYF.

The sample holds a few counts of this clonotype. CDR3 bases: TGTGCCACCAGTGAGGACGGACCTGGGCCCCAGCATTTT. Its protein product is CATSEDGPGPQHF. The rearrangement uses TRBV24-1 and TRBJ1-5; D not resolved. V lost 4 bases to trimming and J lost 9 bases, with 12 bases between them. CDR3 length equals 13 residues. Per the germline V gene, CDR1 is KGHDR and CDR2 is SFDVKD.

This clonotype was counted many times. The chain carries TRBV15 and TRBJ2-1; TRBD2 agrees at 11 bases. V was clipped by 0 bases and J by 7 bases; unmatched bases: 5. Germline lookup yields CDR1 LNHNV and CDR2 YYDKDF (reference sequence). This CDR3 has 16 amino acids. Written as DNA, the CDR3 is TGTGCCACCAGCAGAGACTCTAGCGGGAGGCGAAATGAGCAGTTCTTC. As protein: CATSRDSSGRRNEQFF.

The rearrangement uses TRBV4-1 and TRBJ2-2, with TRBD2 matching over 8 bases. Trimming at V came to 1 base and at J to 7 bases, leaving 8 bases not matched to a gene. This CDR3 comprises 16 residues. Germline CDR1 MGHRA, CDR2 YSYEKL. The CDR3 sequence is CASSQVLAGKVGELFF. The CDR3 coding sequence is TGCGCCAGCAGCCAAGTGTTAGCGGGAAAAGTCGGGGAGCTGTTTTTT.

In this sample, this clonotype turned up many times. The J gene is TRBJ2-7, the V gene TRBV21-1. TRBV21-1 is deemed a pseudogene. The CDR3 has 14 residues. CDR3 nucleotides: TGTGCCAGCAGCAAAGCTTGGACCACCTACGAGCAGTACTTC. Amino acid sequence: CASSKAWTTYEQYF.

This clonotype was detected many times. The rearrangement uses TRBV11-2 and TRBJ1-4; 10 bases are shared with TRBD1. Per germline, CDR1 SGHAT and CDR2 FQNNGV. With 5 bases clipped from V and 2 bases from J, the junction kept 8 bases outside the gene matches. CDR3 length: 17 residues. The CDR3 reads CASSRTGGGVTNEKLFF. Written as DNA, the CDR3 is TGTGCCAGCAGCCGGACAGGGGGAGGTGTCACTAATGAAAAACTGTTTTTT.

This clonotype was seen a few times. Here the CDR3 DNA reads TGTGCCAGCAGCATGGACCCCACAGATACGCAGTATTTT. It translates to CASSMDPTDTQYF. The genes are TRBV7-9 and TRBJ2-3; D is undetermined. V shed 5 bases and J shed 2 bases, with 8 bases lying between them. CDR3 length: 13 amino acids. Germline CDR1 is SEHNR and CDR2 is FQNEAQ (reference sequence).

V and J are TRBV20-1 and TRBJ2-3; D gene ambiguous. The germline CDR1 and CDR2 sequences are DFQATT and SNEGSKA (reference sequence). CDR3 length: 13 amino acids. The V end was cut by 3 bases, the J end by 0 bases, with 7 bases between. The CDR3 coding sequence is TGCAGTGCTAGCGGGTTTAGCACAGATACGCAGTATTTT. Translated: CSASGFSTDTQYF.

This clonotype was seen ten or more times. V and J are TRBV11-2 and TRBJ1-5, with D possibly TRBD1 on 6 matching bases. Trimming took 5 bases from V and 6 from J, leaving 17 bases between them. The CDR3 runs to 15 residues. CDR1 and CDR2 from the germline V gene are SGHAT and FQNNGV. The CDR3 DNA sequence: TGTGCCAGCAGCGACAGTACAGGGCCCACTCAGCCCCAGCATTTT. Translated: CASSDSTGPTQPQHF.

This clonotype was detected ten times or more. The chain uses TRBV7-6 and TRBJ2-7, with 12 positions matching TRBD1. The CDR3 has 15 residues. Germline assignment: CDR1 SGHVS and CDR2 FNYEAQ. After removal of 1 base from V and 6 bases from J, the junction contained 4 bases not matched to a gene. The CDR3 DNA reads TGTGCCAGCAGCTTAGGGGGACAGGGGGCGGGCGAGCAGTACTTC. Protein: CASSLGGQGAGEQYF. Based on the CDR3 plus reference TRBV7-6 and TRBJ2-7, the full variable domain is GAGVSQSPRYKVTKRGQDVALRCDPISGHVSLYWYRQALGQGPEFLTYFNYEAQQDKSGLPNDRFSAERPEGSISTLTIQRTEQRDSAMYRCASSLGGQGAGEQYFGPGTRLTVT.

This clonotype was found a few times. The chain links TRBV12-3 or TRBV12-4 to TRBJ2-2, with D perhaps TRBD1 (5 bases). With 5 bases removed from V and 4 bases from J, the gap between germline ends came to 14 bases. The CDR3 runs 15 residues. The CDR3 nucleotides read TGTGCCAGCAGTACTTCCCCCAGGGCCACCGGGGAGCTGTTTTTT. Protein product: CASSTSPRATGELFF.